This TCR beta chain was identified during a study of control samples from healthy donors and cancer patients (dated by TCRdb to the early 2020s). Libraries came from the immunoSEQ multiplex PCR assay. In TCRdb, the immuneACCESS table is reduced to in-frame sequences with V and J assigned. These tables do not hold every clone; where another copy was compared, an unresolved V gene accounts for under half, and the others remain unexplained. This sample holds fewer than 200,000 clones; approximately 86% were observed only once. Together, the top ten hold nearly 5% of the sample. In the case of this clone: Its recognized antigen is unknown. No per-base quality is available; no much larger clone lies one base away.

The germline V gene yields MDHEN for CDR1 and SYDVKM for CDR2. The trim is 5 bases for V and 6 bases for J, with a gap of 8 bases between the germline ends. Counted from cysteine to phenylalanine, this CDR3 has 12 amino acids. The only DNA kept is the CDR3, 36 bases in frame from the first base. The sample taken for sequencing was blood. This receptor was taken from a woman aged 30 to 39 in good health. The chain is made from TRBV28 and TRBJ1-5; no D segment can be confidently identified. The base sequence is TGTGCCAGCAGTCCCCCCGGTCAGCCCCAGCATTTT. This encodes CASSPPGQPQHF. Joined to the reference TRBV28 and TRBJ1-5 proteins, this CDR3 gives the full variable domain: DVKVTQSSRYLVKRTGEKVFLECVQDMDHENMFWYRQDPGLGLRLIYFSYDVKMKEKGDIPEGYSVSREKKERFSLILESASTNQTSMYLCASSPPGQPQHFGDGTRLSIL.